These 7 T cell receptor beta chains came from one sample sequenced in a study of OX40 agonist ivuxolimab in advanced cancers. The protocol was immunoSEQ multiplex PCR, while the TCRdb copy is restricted to in-frame clones and leaves out a portion. The table lists 85,000 to 130,000 clones, 90% of them singletons, with more than 0.25% in the top ten. The material was CD4+ or CD8+ T cells sorted from blood, obtained in a trial of the OX40 agonist ivuxolimab. All receptors derive from an adult with an advanced solid tumor such as melanoma, head and neck, liver or kidney cancer.

This rearrangement joins TRBV19 to TRBJ1-5; D uncertain. Trimming removed 3 bases at V and 3 bases at J, with 9 bases between. This CDR3 comprises 14 residues. Germline CDR1 reads LNHDA; CDR2 reads SQIVND (reference sequence). The CDR3 reads CASSIVGYNQPQHF. For the CDR3, the DNA is TGTGCCAGTAGTATTGTGGGGTACAATCAGCCCCAGCATTTT.

The chain recombines TRBV27 with TRBJ1-1; D perhaps matches TRBD1 (6 bases). Germline V gives CDR1 MNHEY, CDR2 SMNVEV (reference sequence). The CDR3 loop spans 14 amino acids. Trimming pared 4 bases from V and 1 base from J, leaving 10 bases between. The CDR3 region is CASSSLRGNTEAFF. CDR3 coding DNA: TGTGCCAGCAGTTCCCTCAGGGGGAACACTGAAGCTTTCTTT.

J is TRBJ1-2 and V is TRBV19, with no clear D. In germline, CDR1 is LNHDA, CDR2 SQIVND (reference sequence). The V end lost 1 base, the J end lost 2 bases, and 8 bases lay between the germline ends. This CDR3 has 14 residues. CDR3 residues: CASSIAVGNYGYTF. CDR3 DNA sequence: TGTGCCAGTAGTATAGCGGTGGGGAACTATGGCTACACCTTC.

The chain combines TRBV27 with TRBJ1-4; D ambiguous. V lost 4 bases, J lost 3 bases, and 12 bases lay in between. The CDR3 totals 15 residues. Germline V gene sequence: CDR1 MNHEY, CDR2 SMNVEV (reference sequence). The CDR3 DNA follows: TGTGCCAGCAGTTACGGGTCGACCTCTAATGAAAAACTGTTTTTT. This encodes CASSYGSTSNEKLFF.

V usage is TRBV7-9 and J usage is TRBJ1-2; D possibly corresponds to TRBD1 (6 bases). This CDR3 comprises 13 residues. Trimming cost V 5 bases and J 4 bases, with 11 bases left between them. CDR1 is SEHNR and CDR2 is FQNEAQ in the germline V gene (reference sequence). This CDR3 is CASSQMTGYGYTF. CDR3 in DNA: TGTGCCAGCAGCCAAATGACAGGCTATGGCTACACCTTC.

The rearrangement joins TRBV28 to TRBJ2-4; D not resolved. The length of the CDR3 is 13 residues. Trimming pared 5 bases from V and 6 bases from J, leaving 11 bases between. The germline CDR1 and CDR2 sequences are MDHEN and SYDVKM. CDR3 sequence reads: CASSDGRLNIQYF. CDR3 coding DNA: TGTGCCAGCAGTGACGGACGATTAAACATTCAGTACTTC. Variable domain in full (rest from reference TRBV28 and TRBJ2-4): DVKVTQSSRYLVKRTGEKVFLECVQDMDHENMFWYRQDPGLGLRLIYFSYDVKMKEKGDIPEGYSVSREKKERFSLILESASTNQTSMYLCASSDGRLNIQYFGAGTRLSVL.

V is TRBV6-4 and J is TRBJ2-7; a weak D match, TRBD2 (6 bases). The CDR3 is made up of 17 amino acids. The V and J ends lost 6 bases and 9 bases respectively, with 30 bases between them. Germline V lookup: CDR1 MRHNA, CDR2 SNTAGT. CDR3 residues: CASRTFLSRPEVGGQYF. The CDR3 nucleotides are TGTGCCAGCAGAACTTTTCTGAGTAGGCCAGAAGTGGGGGGGCAGTACTTC.